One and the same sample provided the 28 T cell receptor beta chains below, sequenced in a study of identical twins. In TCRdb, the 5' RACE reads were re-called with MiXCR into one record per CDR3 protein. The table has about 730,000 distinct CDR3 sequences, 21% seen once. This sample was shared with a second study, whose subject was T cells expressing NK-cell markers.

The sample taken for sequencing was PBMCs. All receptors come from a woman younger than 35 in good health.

In nucleotides, the CDR3 is TGTGCCAGCAGTTCATCAGCGGGAGGAGTAACCGGGGAGCTGTTTTTT. This encodes CASSSSAGGVTGELFF. The rearrangement links TRBV25-1 to TRBJ2-2; 9 nucleotides match TRBD2. Germline V gene sequence: CDR1 MGHDK, CDR2 SYGVNS. J was trimmed by 5 bases and V by 5 bases; bases with no gene match: 9. This CDR3 is 16 amino acids long.

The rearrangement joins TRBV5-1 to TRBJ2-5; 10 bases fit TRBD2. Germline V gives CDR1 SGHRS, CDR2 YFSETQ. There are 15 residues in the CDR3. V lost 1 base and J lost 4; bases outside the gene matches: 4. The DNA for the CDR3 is TGCGCCAGCAGCTTGAGTTTAGCGGGGGGAGAGACCCAGTACTTC. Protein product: CASSLSLAGGETQYF.

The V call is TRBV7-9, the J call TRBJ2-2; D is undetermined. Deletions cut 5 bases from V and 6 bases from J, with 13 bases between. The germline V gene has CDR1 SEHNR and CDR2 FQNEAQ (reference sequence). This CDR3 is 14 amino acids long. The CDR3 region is CASSPISNPGELFF. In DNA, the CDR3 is TGTGCCAGCAGCCCTATATCGAATCCCGGGGAGCTGTTTTTT.

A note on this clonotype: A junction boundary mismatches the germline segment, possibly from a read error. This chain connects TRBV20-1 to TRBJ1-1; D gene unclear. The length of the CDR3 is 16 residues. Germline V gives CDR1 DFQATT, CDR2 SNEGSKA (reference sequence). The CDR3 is CCATGEETGRNTEAFF. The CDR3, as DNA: TGCTGTGCCACGGGCGAGGAAACGGGGAGGAACACTGAAGCTTTCTTT.

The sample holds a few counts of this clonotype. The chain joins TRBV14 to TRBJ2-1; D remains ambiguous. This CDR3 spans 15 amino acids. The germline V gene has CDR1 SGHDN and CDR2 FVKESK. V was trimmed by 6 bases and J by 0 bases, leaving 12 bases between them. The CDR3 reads CASSWGTVSYNEQFF. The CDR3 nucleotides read TGTGCCAGCAGTTGGGGAACAGTCTCCTACAATGAGCAGTTCTTC.

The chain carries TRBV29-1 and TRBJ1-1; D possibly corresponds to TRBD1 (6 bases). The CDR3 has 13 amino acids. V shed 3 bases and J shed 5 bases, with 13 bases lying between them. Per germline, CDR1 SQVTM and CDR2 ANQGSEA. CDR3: CSVDRGRRTEAFF. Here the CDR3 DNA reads TGCAGCGTTGACCGGGGGCGGAGGACTGAAGCTTTCTTT.

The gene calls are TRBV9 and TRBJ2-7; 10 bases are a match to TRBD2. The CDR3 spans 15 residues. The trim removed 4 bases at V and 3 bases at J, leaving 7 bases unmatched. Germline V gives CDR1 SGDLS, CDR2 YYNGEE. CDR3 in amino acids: CASSTGASGSYEQYF. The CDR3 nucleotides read TGTGCCAGCAGCACAGGGGCTAGCGGGAGCTACGAGCAGTACTTC. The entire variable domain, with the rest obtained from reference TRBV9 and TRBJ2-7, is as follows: DSGVTQTPKHLITATGQRVTLRCSPRSGDLSVYWYQQSLDQGLQFLIQYYNGEERAKGNILERFSAQQFPDLHSELNLSSLELGDSALYFCASSTGASGSYEQYFGPGTRLTVT.

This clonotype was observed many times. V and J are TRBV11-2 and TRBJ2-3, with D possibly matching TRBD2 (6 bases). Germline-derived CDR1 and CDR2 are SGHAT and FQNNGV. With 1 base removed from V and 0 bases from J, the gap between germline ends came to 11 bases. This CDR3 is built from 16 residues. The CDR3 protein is CASSLGFGTSTDTQYF. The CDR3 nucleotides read TGTGCCAGCAGCTTAGGGTTTGGGACTAGCACAGATACGCAGTATTTT.

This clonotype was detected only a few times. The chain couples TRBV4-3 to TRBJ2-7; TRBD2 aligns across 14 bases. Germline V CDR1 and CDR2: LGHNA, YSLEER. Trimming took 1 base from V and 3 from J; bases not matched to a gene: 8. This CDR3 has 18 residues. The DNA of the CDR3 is TGCGCCAGCAGCCAAGGACTAGCGGGAGGGCCGGGTAACTACGAGCAGTACTTC. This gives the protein CASSQGLAGGPGNYEQYF.

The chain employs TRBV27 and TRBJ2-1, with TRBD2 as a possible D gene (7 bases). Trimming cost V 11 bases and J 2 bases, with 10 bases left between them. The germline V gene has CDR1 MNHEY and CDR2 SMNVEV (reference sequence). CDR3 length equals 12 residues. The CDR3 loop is CAGRGPYNEQFF. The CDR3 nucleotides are TGTGCCGGGCGGGGGCCCTACAATGAGCAGTTCTTC.

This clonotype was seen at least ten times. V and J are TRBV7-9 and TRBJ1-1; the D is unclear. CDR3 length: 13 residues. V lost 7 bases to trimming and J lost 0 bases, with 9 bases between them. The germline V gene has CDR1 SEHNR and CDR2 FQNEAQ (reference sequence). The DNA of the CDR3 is TGTGCCAGCATTACACTCATGAACACTGAAGCTTTCTTT. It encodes CASITLMNTEAFF.

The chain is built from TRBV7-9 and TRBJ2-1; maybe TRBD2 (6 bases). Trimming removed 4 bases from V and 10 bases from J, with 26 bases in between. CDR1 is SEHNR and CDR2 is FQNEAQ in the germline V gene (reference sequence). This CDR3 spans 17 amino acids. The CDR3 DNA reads TGTGCCAGCAGCTCAAATAAGCTAGGGACTGCGGTTGTCGAGCAGTTCTTC. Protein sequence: CASSSNKLGTAVVEQFF.

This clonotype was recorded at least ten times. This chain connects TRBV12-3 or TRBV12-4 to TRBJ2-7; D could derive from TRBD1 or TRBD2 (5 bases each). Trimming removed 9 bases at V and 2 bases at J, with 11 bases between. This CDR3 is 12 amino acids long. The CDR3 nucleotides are TGTGCCAGTCGGGGCAGGACCTACGAGCAGTACTTC. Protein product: CASRGRTYEQYF.

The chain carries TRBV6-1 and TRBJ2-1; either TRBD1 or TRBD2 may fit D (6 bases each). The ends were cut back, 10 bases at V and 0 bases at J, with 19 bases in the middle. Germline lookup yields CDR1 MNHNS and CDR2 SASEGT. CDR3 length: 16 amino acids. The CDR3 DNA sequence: TGTGCCACCAAGTGGGGGGAGGACAGCTCCTACAATGAGCAGTTCTTC. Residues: CATKWGEDSSYNEQFF.

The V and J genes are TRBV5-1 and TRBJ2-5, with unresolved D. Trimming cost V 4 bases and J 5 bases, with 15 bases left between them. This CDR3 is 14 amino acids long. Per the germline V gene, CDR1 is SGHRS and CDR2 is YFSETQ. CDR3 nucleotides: TGCGCCAGCAGCGCCGACCGGGCCTTCGAGACCCAGTACTTC. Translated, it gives CASSADRAFETQYF. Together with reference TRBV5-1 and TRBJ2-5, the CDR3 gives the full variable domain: KAGVTQTPRYLIKTRGQQVTLSCSPISGHRSVSWYQQTPGQGLQFLFEYFSETQRNKGNFPGRFSGRQFSNSRSEMNVSTLELGDSALYLCASSADRAFETQYFGPGTRLLVL.

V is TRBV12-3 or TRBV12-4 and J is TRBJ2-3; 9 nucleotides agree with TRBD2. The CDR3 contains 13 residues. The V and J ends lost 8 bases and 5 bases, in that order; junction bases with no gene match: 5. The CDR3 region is CASLAGNGDTQYF. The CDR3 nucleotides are TGTGCCAGCCTAGCGGGGAATGGAGATACGCAGTATTTT.

In DNA form, the CDR3 reads TGTGCCAGCAGTTTTGAGTCCGGGGAGCTGTTTTTT. Its translation: CASSFESGELFF. The rearrangement links TRBV27 to TRBJ2-2; D not certain. This CDR3 has 12 residues. Germline-derived CDR1 and CDR2 are MNHEY and SMNVEV (reference sequence). Trimming stripped 3 bases from V and 6 bases from J, with 5 bases between.

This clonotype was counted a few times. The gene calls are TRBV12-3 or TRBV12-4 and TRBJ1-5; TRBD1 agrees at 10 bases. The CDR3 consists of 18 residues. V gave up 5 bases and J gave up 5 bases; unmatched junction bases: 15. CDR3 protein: CASSRNKPGQGKYQPQHF. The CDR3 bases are TGTGCCAGCAGTCGAAACAAGCCGGGACAGGGGAAATATCAGCCCCAGCATTTT.

The CDR3 region has the DNA TGTGCCAGCAGTAAGACGGTAGCTAACTATGGCTACACCTTC. It is translated as CASSKTVANYGYTF. V and J are TRBV6-1 and TRBJ1-2; D is undetermined. The CDR3 covers 14 residues. CDR1 MNHNS and CDR2 SASEGT come from the germline V gene. Deletions cut 5 bases from V and 0 bases from J, with 10 bases between.

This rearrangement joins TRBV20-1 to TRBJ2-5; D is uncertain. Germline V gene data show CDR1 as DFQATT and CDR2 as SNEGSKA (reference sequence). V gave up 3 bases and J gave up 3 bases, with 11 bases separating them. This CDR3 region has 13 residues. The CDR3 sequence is CSASQTQKETQYF. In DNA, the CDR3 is TGCAGTGCTAGCCAGACTCAGAAAGAGACCCAGTACTTC.

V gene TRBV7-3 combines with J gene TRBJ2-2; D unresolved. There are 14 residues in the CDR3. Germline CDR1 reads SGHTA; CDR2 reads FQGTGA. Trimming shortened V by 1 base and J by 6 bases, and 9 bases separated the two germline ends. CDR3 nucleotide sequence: TGTGCCAGCAGCTTAAATCCCCCCCCCGGGGAGCTGTTTTTT. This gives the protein CASSLNPPPGELFF.

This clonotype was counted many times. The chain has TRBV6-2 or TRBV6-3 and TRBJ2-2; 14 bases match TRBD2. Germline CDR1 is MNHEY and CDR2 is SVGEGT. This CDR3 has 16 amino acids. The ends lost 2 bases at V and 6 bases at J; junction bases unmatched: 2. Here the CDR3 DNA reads TGTGCCAGCAGTTACCCGGGACTAGCGGGAGCCGGGGAGCTGTTTTTT. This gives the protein CASSYPGLAGAGELFF.

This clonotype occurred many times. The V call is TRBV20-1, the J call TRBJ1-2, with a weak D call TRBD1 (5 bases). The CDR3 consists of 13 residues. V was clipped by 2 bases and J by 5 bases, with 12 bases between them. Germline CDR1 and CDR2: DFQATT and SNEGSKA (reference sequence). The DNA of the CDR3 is TGCAGTGCTAGACAAGGGACTGTGTATGGCTACACCTTC. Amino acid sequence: CSARQGTVYGYTF.

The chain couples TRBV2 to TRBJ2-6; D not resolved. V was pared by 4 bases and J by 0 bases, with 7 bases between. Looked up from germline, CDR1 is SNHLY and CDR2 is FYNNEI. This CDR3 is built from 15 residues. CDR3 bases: TGTGCCAGCAGTGGTCCGGGCTCTGGGGCCAACGTCCTGACTTTC. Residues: CASSGPGSGANVLTF.

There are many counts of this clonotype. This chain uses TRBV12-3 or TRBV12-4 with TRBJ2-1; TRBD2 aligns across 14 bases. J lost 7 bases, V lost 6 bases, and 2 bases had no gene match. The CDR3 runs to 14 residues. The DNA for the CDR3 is TGTGCCAGCAGAGGGACTAGCGGGAGTAATGAGCAGTTCTTC. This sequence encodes CASRGTSGSNEQFF.

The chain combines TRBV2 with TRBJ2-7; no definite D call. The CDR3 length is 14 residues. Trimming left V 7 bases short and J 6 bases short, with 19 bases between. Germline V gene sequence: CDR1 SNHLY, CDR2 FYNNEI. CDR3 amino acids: CASIRDTNYAEQYF. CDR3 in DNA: TGTGCCAGCATCCGCGACACTAACTACGCCGAGCAGTACTTC. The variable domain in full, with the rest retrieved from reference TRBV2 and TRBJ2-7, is EPEVTQTPSHQVTQMGQEVILRCVPISNHLYFYWYRQILGQKVEFLVSFYNNEISEKSEIFDDQFSVERPDGSNFTLKIRSTKLEDSAMYFCASIRDTNYAEQYFGPGTRLTVT.

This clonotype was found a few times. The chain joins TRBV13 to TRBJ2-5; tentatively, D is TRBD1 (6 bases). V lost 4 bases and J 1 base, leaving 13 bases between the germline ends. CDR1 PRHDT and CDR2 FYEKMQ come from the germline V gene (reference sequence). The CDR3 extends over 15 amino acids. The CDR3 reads CASSSYSGVQETQYF. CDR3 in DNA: TGTGCCAGCAGCTCCTATTCAGGGGTCCAAGAGACCCAGTACTTC.

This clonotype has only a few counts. Here the CDR3 DNA reads TGTGCCAGCAGTGATGAGTGGGGTCAGCCCCAGCATTTT. It is translated as CASSDEWGQPQHF. The chain joins TRBV6-1 to TRBJ1-5; D is uncertain. The germline CDR1 and CDR2 sequences are MNHNS and SASEGT. The CDR3 runs to 13 residues. The V gene lost 3 bases and the J gene lost 6 bases, with 9 bases spanning the gap.